The 18 T cell receptor beta chains listed next were all sequenced from one sample in a study of T cells in localized non-small cell lung cancer. The repertoire was sequenced with immunoSEQ multiplex PCR; TCRdb's copy has only in-frame clones and lacks some. The table records tens of thousands of clones, approximately 88% of them present only once. Material: peripheral blood, obtained before any cancer treatment. These receptors came from a woman between 35 and 75 years old with stage I lung adenocarcinoma.

The J gene is TRBJ2-7, the V gene TRBV6-1; no firm D call. The CDR3 length is 16 residues. V was clipped by 4 bases and J by 2 bases, with 18 bases between them. Per germline, CDR1 MNHNS and CDR2 SASEGT. The chain's CDR3 is CASSVTRARRTYEQYF. The CDR3 DNA is TGTGCCAGCAGTGTAACCCGGGCCAGACGAACCTACGAGCAGTACTTC.

V is TRBV5-1 and J is TRBJ1-2; no clear D. Trimming pared 1 base from V and 6 bases from J, leaving 10 bases between. Germline CDR1 reads SGHRS; CDR2 reads YFSETQ. The CDR3 is 13 amino acids. The CDR3 sequence: CASSLSISHGYTF. The CDR3 DNA reads as TGCGCCAGCAGCTTGAGCATATCCCATGGCTACACCTTC. Together with reference TRBV5-1 and TRBJ1-2, the CDR3 gives the full variable domain: KAGVTQTPRYLIKTRGQQVTLSCSPISGHRSVSWYQQTPGQGLQFLFEYFSETQRNKGNFPGRFSGRQFSNSRSEMNVSTLELGDSALYLCASSLSISHGYTFGSGTRLTVV.

The V gene is TRBV2, the J gene TRBJ2-2; D gene uncertain. The CDR3 runs 14 residues. The germline CDR1 and CDR2 sequences are SNHLY and FYNNEI. V was trimmed by 6 bases and J by 4 bases, leaving 12 bases between them. Written as DNA, the CDR3 is TGTGCCAGCAGACCCCTGGCCGGCACCGGGGAGCTGTTTTTT. Translated, it gives CASRPLAGTGELFF.

This chain links TRBV7-9 with TRBJ2-1; 8 bases match TRBD2. The J segment lost 1 base and the V segment lost 5 bases, leaving 10 bases of the junction unmatched. The CDR3 is 17 residues long. Germline V CDR1 and CDR2: SEHNR, FQNEAQ (reference sequence). Here the CDR3 DNA reads TGTGCCAGCAGCAATCCGAGCGGGGGAAGGTCCTACAATGAGCAGTTCTTC. Amino acid sequence: CASSNPSGGRSYNEQFF.

The chain carries TRBV10-1 and TRBJ2-5; TRBD2 might be the D (5 bases). V dropped 0 bases and J dropped 2 bases, with 10 bases sitting between them. Germline V gene data show CDR1 as WNHNN and CDR2 as SYGVQD (reference sequence). The CDR3 sequence is 15 residues long. The CDR3 here is CASSESTTKQETQYF. The DNA for the CDR3 is TGCGCCAGCAGTGAGTCGACGACTAAACAAGAGACCCAGTACTTC.

The chain has TRBV5-5 and TRBJ1-1; D unclear. Germline V gives CDR1 SGHKS, CDR2 YYEKEE (reference sequence). The CDR3 covers 13 residues. V was pared by 0 bases and J by 5 bases, with 8 bases between. The CDR3 loop reads CASSLGAWTEAFF. The DNA for the CDR3 is TGTGCCAGCAGCTTGGGGGCTTGGACTGAAGCTTTCTTT.

The gene calls are TRBV10-1 and TRBJ2-7; D might be TRBD1 (6 bases). V shed 7 bases and J shed 4 bases, with 11 bases lying between them. Germline lookup yields CDR1 WNHNN and CDR2 SYGVQD (reference sequence). The CDR3 runs to 12 residues. CDR3 sequence: CASTTDRYEQYF. The CDR3, as DNA: TGCGCCAGCACCACCGACAGGTACGAGCAGTACTTC.

The chain has TRBV2 and TRBJ1-2; the D is unclear. The germline V and J ends were trimmed by 7 bases and 3 bases, with 9 bases remaining between them. The CDR3 is made up of 12 amino acids. The germline V gene has CDR1 SNHLY and CDR2 FYNNEI. This chain's CDR3 is CASNKEDYGYTF. For the CDR3, the DNA is TGTGCCAGCAACAAAGAAGACTATGGCTACACCTTC. The variable domain in full, with the rest retrieved from reference TRBV2 and TRBJ1-2, is EPEVTQTPSHQVTQMGQEVILRCVPISNHLYFYWYRQILGQKVEFLVSFYNNEISEKSEIFDDQFSVERPDGSNFTLKIRSTKLEDSAMYFCASNKEDYGYTFGSGTRLTVV.

The chain combines TRBV6-5 with TRBJ2-1, with D possibly matching TRBD1 (7 bases). Germline V gives CDR1 MNHEY, CDR2 SVGAGI. The germline V and J ends were trimmed by 6 bases and 0 bases, with 12 bases remaining between them. The CDR3 spans 15 residues. CDR3 residues: CASRRDSRSYNEQFF. As DNA, the CDR3 is TGTGCCAGCAGGCGGGACAGCCGCTCCTACAATGAGCAGTTCTTC.

This chain connects TRBV18 to TRBJ1-5, with D unresolved. The CDR3 runs to 14 residues. Germline CDR1 reads KGHSH; CDR2 reads LQKENI. Trimming removed 2 bases from V and 2 bases from J, with 7 bases in between. The CDR3 loop is CASSPSSGNQPQHF. Here the CDR3 DNA reads TGTGCCAGCTCACCAAGTTCGGGCAATCAGCCCCAGCATTTT. Looking up the rest from reference TRBV18 and TRBJ1-5 gives the full variable domain: NAGVMQNPRHLVRRRGQEARLRCSPMKGHSHVYWYRQLPEEGLKFMVYLQKENIIDESGMPKERFSAEFPKEGPSILRIQQVVRGDSAAYFCASSPSSGNQPQHFGDGTRLSIL.

This chain links TRBV27 with TRBJ1-5; TRBD1 might be the D (5 bases). Germline V gene lookup returns CDR1 MNHEY and CDR2 SMNVEV (reference sequence). The V and J ends lost 4 bases and 5 bases respectively, with 9 bases between them. The CDR3 is 13 residues long. The CDR3 protein is CASSWVRDQPQHF. The CDR3 nucleotides read TGTGCCAGCAGTTGGGTCAGGGATCAGCCCCAGCATTTT.

V and J are TRBV7-2 and TRBJ2-7; D is perhaps TRBD2 (6 bases). Germline V gene data show CDR1 as SGHTA and CDR2 as FQGNSA. The CDR3 has 14 residues. Trimming removed 3 bases from V and 2 bases from J, with 11 bases in between. CDR3: CASSFGGRTYEQYF. Written as DNA, the CDR3 is TGTGCCAGCAGCTTCGGGGGACGAACCTACGAGCAGTACTTC.

The chain carries TRBV7-9 and TRBJ2-7; TRBD1 is a possible D gene (5 bases). The length of the CDR3 is 17 residues. Per germline, CDR1 SEHNR and CDR2 FQNEAQ (reference sequence). The V gene lost 5 bases and the J gene lost 3 bases, with 23 bases spanning the gap. The CDR3 reads CASSQDRTSASNYEQYF. CDR3 sequence (DNA): TGTGCCAGCAGCCAAGACAGAACATCCGCGTCCAACTACGAGCAGTACTTC.

This sequence joins TRBV21-1 and TRBJ1-4. TRBV21-1 is classified as a pseudogene. This CDR3 is built from 11 residues. The CDR3 DNA is TGTGCCAGCAGCAAAGAATCGGAACTGTTTTTT. It is translated as CASSKESELFF.

The chain combines TRBV13 with TRBJ2-7; 9 bases match TRBD1. V shed 4 bases, J shed 5 bases, and the junction held 6 bases outside the gene matches. The CDR3 is 14 amino acids. From germline, CDR1 is PRHDT and CDR2 FYEKMQ (reference sequence). The CDR3 spells CASSSTGGINEQYF. The CDR3, as DNA: TGTGCCAGCAGCTCGACAGGGGGGATCAACGAGCAGTACTTC.

This clone was detected once. DNA of the CDR3: TGCGCCAGCAGCCCGCAACCGACAGGGGGAACCTACGAGCAGTACTTC. Residues: CASSPQPTGGTYEQYF. V usage is TRBV5-1 and J usage is TRBJ2-7, with TRBD1 identical over 9 bases. Germline V gives CDR1 SGHRS, CDR2 YFSETQ. J was trimmed by 2 bases and V by 4 bases; bases with no gene match: 10. CDR3 length: 16 residues.

V gene TRBV10-3 combines with J gene TRBJ2-3, with 7 bases lining up with TRBD2. Germline CDR1 ENHRY, CDR2 SYGVKD. This CDR3 has 15 residues. V dropped 2 bases and J dropped 0; count of bases not matched to a gene: 2. The chain's CDR3 is CAISEPSGSTDTQYF. In nucleotides, the CDR3 is TGTGCCATCAGTGAGCCTAGCGGTAGCACAGATACGCAGTATTTT.

This rearrangement joins TRBV5-1 to TRBJ1-2; TRBD1 matches at 9 bases. Germline V gene data show CDR1 as SGHRS and CDR2 as YFSETQ. CDR3 length: 14 residues. Trimming cost V 0 bases and J 6 bases; bases outside gene matches: 3. In nucleotides, the CDR3 is TGCGCCAGCAGCTTGGCCGACAGGGGGAATGGCTACACCTTC. It translates to CASSLADRGNGYTF.